The present T cell receptor beta chain was sequenced within a study of blood T cell repertoires in COVID-19. Study-level information: Sample material is recorded as cDNA or gDNA derived from T cells, B-cell-depleted T cells, or PBMCs.

Germline lookup yields CDR1 MNHEY and CDR2 SVGAGI. V was pared by 7 bases and J by 5 bases, with 9 bases of the junction left unmatched. The CDR3 runs to 15 residues. The method was immunoSEQ multiplex PCR; TCRdb's version includes in-frame clones alone and lacks a portion of them. Of more than 15,000 clones in the sample, 80% to 85% were seen once. The chain joins TRBV6-5 to TRBJ2-2, with 8 positions matching TRBD2. The specimen was peripheral blood. The TCR originated in a man aged 55 to 70 with acute or convalescent COVID-19. The CDR3 nucleotides are TGTGCCAGCACCCTAAGGCTAGCGGGTACCGGGGAGCTGTTTTTT. Translated, it gives CASTLRLAGTGELFF.